The text below deals with one T cell receptor (beta chain). The data were obtained in a study of blood T cell repertoires in COVID-19. At the level of the study: Samples came from the United States, Italy and Spain, spanning acute and convalescent COVID-19. In each case, the material was cDNA or gDNA derived from T cells, B-cell-depleted T cells, or PBMCs.

This CDR3 spans 13 amino acids. Trimming took 5 bases from V and 6 from J, leaving 12 bases between them. Germline V lookup: CDR1 LNHDA, CDR2 SQIVND (reference sequence). Original handling: Counts of nucleated cells, estimated from reference gene primer amplification, were obtained. Method: immunoSEQ multiplex PCR; TCRdb's copy keeps in-frame clones and lacks some. The V and J calls and clone size are taken from that table; D and trimming were inferred from the DNA. The table lists about 78,000 clones, around 86% of them singletons. Sequencing was carried out using peripheral blood. This clonotype was sampled from a woman between 55 and 75 years old with acute or convalescent COVID-19. The J gene is TRBJ2-3, the V gene TRBV19; weak D call: TRBD2 (5 bases). DNA of the CDR3: TGTGCCAGTAGTCGAGGGCATAGGGATACGCAGTATTTT. It translates to CASSRGHRDTQYF.